This TCR beta chain was obtained from a study of cytomegalovirus exposure and HLA in healthy donors. About the research overall: Of 300 to 450 genotyped donors, 81% clustered with self-reported Caucasian donors.

Trimming took 2 bases from V and 4 from J, leaving 9 bases between them. Germline V lookup: CDR1 SEHNR, CDR2 FQNEAQ (reference sequence). This CDR3 region has 14 residues. 13 Jbeta primers and 60 Vbeta primers were used for the PCR. Profiled with immunoSEQ multiplex PCR; TCRdb holds only in-frame clones, not every one. The repertoire consists of 200,000 to 250,000 clones, with roughly 80% occurring once and the leading ten covering less than 4.5%. Sequencing was done on a sample of PBMCs. J is TRBJ1-3 and V is TRBV7-9; D remains unclear. The sequence came from a male donor in good health and CMV-seronegative. CDR3 region: CASSLTQTGNTIYF. The CDR3 bases are TGTGCCAGCAGCTTAACTCAAACGGGAAACACCATATATTTT.